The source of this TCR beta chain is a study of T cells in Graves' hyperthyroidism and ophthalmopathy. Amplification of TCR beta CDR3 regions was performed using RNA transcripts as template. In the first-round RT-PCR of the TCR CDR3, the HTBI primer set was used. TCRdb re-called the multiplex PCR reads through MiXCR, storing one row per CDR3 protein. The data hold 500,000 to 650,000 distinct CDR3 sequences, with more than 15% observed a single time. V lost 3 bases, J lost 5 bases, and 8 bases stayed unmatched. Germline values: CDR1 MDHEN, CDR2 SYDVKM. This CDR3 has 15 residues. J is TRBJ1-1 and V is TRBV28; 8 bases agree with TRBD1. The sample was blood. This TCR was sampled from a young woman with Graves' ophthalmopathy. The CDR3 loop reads CASSFNAGGWTEAFF. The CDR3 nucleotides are TGTGCCAGCAGTTTTAACGCAGGGGGCTGGACTGAAGCTTTCTTT.